This is a list of T cell receptor beta chains from one sample in a study of blood T cell repertoires in COVID-19. Some clones are missing from TCRdb's copy, which holds only in-frame ones; the method was immunoSEQ multiplex PCR. The table has 80,000 or so clones, 80% to 90% seen once; the top ten hold roughly 15%. What was sequenced was peripheral blood. Every receptor here comes from a woman older than 75 with acute or convalescent COVID-19. CDR3s include the opening cysteine and the closing phenylalanine or tryptophan. The order of the fields is CDR3 length, D gene, V gene, clone size, J gene, CDR3 protein, CDR3 DNA. The D gene is left open where the match is weak. The size of a clone is reported for some rows only, either as once, few or many, or as a class for expanded clones.

>14|TRBD1|TRBV18|-|TRBJ1-5
CASSPNRDSQPQHF
TGTGCCAGCTCACCGAACCGGGACAGTCAGCCCCAGCATTTT
>14|TRBD1|TRBV19|-|TRBJ2-5
CASSTTGGSETQYF
TGTGCCAGTAGTACGACAGGGGGTTCGGAGACCCAGTACTTC
>14|TRBD1|TRBV11-3|once|TRBJ2-2
CASSGDRDTGELFF
TGTGCCAGCAGCGGGGACAGGGACACCGGGGAGCTGTTTTTT
>15|-|TRBV18|few|TRBJ1-4
CASSPPGTPNEKLFF
TGTGCCAGCTCACCTCCCGGGACACCTAATGAAAAACTGTTTTTT
>13|-|TRBV5-1|-|TRBJ1-2
CASSLDLQYGYTF
TGCGCCAGCAGCTTGGATCTCCAGTATGGCTACACCTTC
>17|TRBD2|TRBV9|-|TRBJ2-3
CASSARLAGGSGDTQYF
TGTGCCAGCAGCGCCCGACTAGCGGGGGGGTCGGGAGATACGCAGTATTTT
>13|-|TRBV6-6|-|TRBJ1-5
CASRFQGIQPQHF
TGTGCCAGCAGGTTTCAGGGAATTCAGCCCCAGCATTTT
>17|TRBD1|TRBV11-3|-|TRBJ1-5
CASSPKDRQHSNQPQHF
TGTGCCAGCAGCCCCAAGGACAGGCAGCATAGCAATCAGCCCCAGCATTTT
>15|TRBD1|TRBV29-1|-|TRBJ1-1
CSVGAGTGVNTEAFF
TGCAGCGTTGGGGCCGGGACAGGGGTCAACACTGAAGCTTTCTTT
>15|TRBD1|TRBV29-1|-|TRBJ2-1
CSVDPGQLGYNEQFF
TGCAGCGTTGACCCGGGACAGTTAGGGTACAATGAGCAGTTCTTC
>15|TRBD1|TRBV10-1|-|TRBJ1-5
CASSSGQGSNQPQHF
TGCGCCAGCAGTAGTGGACAGGGTAGCAATCAGCCCCAGCATTTT
>15|-|TRBV5-4|-|TRBJ1-3
CASSSMTSSGNTIYF
TGTGCCAGCAGTTCCATGACTAGCTCTGGAAACACCATATATTTT
>15|-|TRBV2|-|TRBJ1-6
CASIRKAEPTSPLHF
TGTGCCAGCATTCGGAAGGCGGAGCCCACTTCACCCCTCCACTTT
>20|TRBD2|TRBV3-1/TRBV3-2|-|TRBJ2-1
CASSQGYGSGMNPSYNEQFF
TGTGCCAGCAGCCAAGGGTATGGTAGCGGGATGAACCCATCCTACAATGAGCAGTTCTTC
>18|TRBD1|TRBV5-8|few|TRBJ1-4
CASSSPETTGATNEKLFF
TGTGCCAGCAGCTCCCCGGAAACGACAGGGGCAACTAATGAAAAACTGTTTTTT
>13|TRBD1|TRBV7-8|-|TRBJ1-2
CASSRDRAHGYTF
TGTGCCAGCAGTCGGGACAGGGCGCATGGCTACACCTTC
>14|-|TRBV4-1|-|TRBJ1-1
CASSQTGLVTEAFF
TGCGCCAGCAGCCAAACAGGGTTGGTCACTGAAGCTTTCTTT
>16|TRBD1|TRBV6-5|-|TRBJ1-3
CASSYSKQGASNTIYF
TGTGCCAGCAGTTACTCGAAGCAGGGGGCGAGTAACACCATATATTTT
>20|-|TRBV21-1|few|TRBJ2-3
CASSSQMRGGLYFRTDTQYF
TGTGCCAGCAGCTCCCAAATGCGGGGGGGGCTCTACTTTCGCACAGATACGCAGTATTTT
>14|TRBD1|TRBV3-1/TRBV3-2|-|TRBJ1-1
CASSQLIQGAEAFF
TGTGCCAGCAGCCAATTAATACAGGGGGCTGAAGCTTTCTTT
>17|TRBD1|TRBV5-8|-|TRBJ1-1
CASRLGQITRFGTEAFF
TGTGCCAGCAGACTGGGACAGATCACCAGGTTTGGCACTGAAGCTTTCTTT
>15|TRBD1|TRBV30|-|TRBJ2-5
CAWTQNGTGKETQYF
TGTGCCTGGACCCAGAACGGGACAGGGAAGGAGACCCAGTACTTC
>13|-|TRBV5-4|-|TRBJ1-2
CASSHGGNYGYTF
TGTGCCAGCAGCCACGGGGGTAACTATGGCTACACCTTC
>16|TRBD2|TRBV6-1|-|TRBJ2-1
CASSARARGGLNEQFF
TGTGCCAGCAGTGCCCGGGCGCGGGGGGGCCTCAATGAGCAGTTCTTC
>16|TRBD1|TRBV7-9|-|TRBJ2-7
CASSIKGGQGPYEQYF
TGTGCCAGCAGCATCAAAGGGGGACAGGGGCCCTACGAGCAGTACTTC
>14|-|TRBV19|-|TRBJ2-1
CASSIAGSYNEQFF
TGTGCCAGTAGTATAGCTGGCAGCTACAATGAGCAGTTCTTC
>14|-|TRBV29-1|-|TRBJ1-3
CSVELSFGGNTIYF
TGCAGCGTTGAACTTTCCTTCGGCGGGAACACCATATATTTT
>12|-|TRBV3-1/TRBV3-2|-|TRBJ1-1
CASSQGGQKAFF
TGTGCCAGCAGCCAAGGAGGGCAGAAAGCTTTCTTT
>17|-|TRBV3-1/TRBV3-2|once|TRBJ1-6
CASSQEFGRGGNSPLHF
TGTGCCAGCAGCCAAGAATTCGGCAGGGGCGGTAATTCACCCCTCCACTTT
>15|TRBD1|TRBV4-1|-|TRBJ1-1
CASSQVGTANTEAFF
TGCGCCAGCAGCCAAGTAGGGACAGCGAACACTGAAGCTTTCTTT
>15|-|TRBV11-3|-|TRBJ1-1
CASSLYSGVNTEAFF
TGTGCCAGCAGCTTGTACTCAGGGGTGAACACTGAAGCTTTCTTT
>13|-|TRBV2|-|TRBJ1-2
CASSERGNYGYTF
TGTGCCAGCAGTGAACGGGGTAACTATGGCTACACCTTC
>17|-|TRBV11-2|-|TRBJ1-2
CASSLAPLTNAGHGYTF
TGTGCCAGCAGCTTAGCGCCCTTAACCAATGCAGGGCATGGCTACACCTTC
>14|-|TRBV7-2|-|TRBJ2-2
CASSSQGRTGELFF
TGTGCCAGCAGCTCTCAGGGGCGGACCGGGGAGCTGTTTTTT
>14|-|TRBV27|-|TRBJ2-5
CASSFRDNQETQYF
TGTGCCAGCAGTTTCCGGGACAACCAAGAGACCCAGTACTTC
>14|TRBD1|TRBV6-5|-|TRBJ1-1
CASSLTGARPEAFF
TGTGCCAGCAGCTTGACAGGGGCGAGGCCCGAAGCTTTCTTT
>14|-|TRBV7-9|-|TRBJ1-6
CASSLASGYSPLHF
TGTGCCAGCAGCTTAGCTTCAGGGTATTCACCCCTCCACTTT
>15|-|TRBV5-6|few|TRBJ1-3
CASSRPRTPGNTIYF
TGTGCCAGCAGCAGGCCGAGGACTCCTGGAAACACCATATATTTT
>16|-|TRBV19|-|TRBJ2-3
CASSTGTLASTDTQYF
TGTGCCAGTAGTACCGGGACACTTGCTAGCACAGATACGCAGTATTTT
>16|-|TRBV30|-|TRBJ1-1
CAWSVRRGTMNTEAFF
TGTGCCTGGAGTGTACGCAGGGGCACTATGAACACTGAAGCTTTCTTT
>14|-|TRBV11-3|-|TRBJ2-7
CASSLVGDTYEQYF
TGTGCCAGCAGCTTAGTTGGGGACACCTACGAGCAGTACTTC
>14|TRBD2|TRBV10-1|once|TRBJ2-2
CASSESGGRRELFF
TGCGCCAGCAGTGAGTCGGGGGGGAGGCGGGAGCTGTTTTTT
>13|-|TRBV29-1|-|TRBJ1-1
CSAPGQLNTEAFF
TGCAGCGCCCCTGGACAGTTGAACACTGAAGCTTTCTTT
>14|TRBD2|TRBV5-1|once|TRBJ2-5
CASRLAGGPETQYF
TGCGCCAGCAGGCTGGCGGGGGGGCCGGAGACCCAGTACTTC
>16|TRBD2|TRBV28|-|TRBJ2-3
CASSTPSGGGTDTQYF
TGTGCCAGCAGTACCCCTAGCGGGGGAGGGACAGATACGCAGTATTTT
>14|TRBD1|TRBV6-5|-|TRBJ1-1
CASSTGGLNTEAFF
TGTGCCAGCAGTACAGGGGGCTTGAACACTGAAGCTTTCTTT
>16|-|TRBV30|-|TRBJ2-7
CAWSRSNRDHPHEQYF
TGTGCCTGGAGTCGAAGTAACAGGGACCATCCCCACGAGCAGTACTTC
>13|-|TRBV2|-|TRBJ1-1
CASRGQANTEAFF
TGTGCCAGCAGGGGCCAAGCGAACACTGAAGCTTTCTTT
>15|TRBD2|TRBV9|-|TRBJ2-7
CASSVATAGAYEQYF
TGTGCCAGCAGCGTAGCTACGGCGGGGGCCTACGAGCAGTACTTC
>16|-|TRBV6-2/TRBV6-3|once|TRBJ2-6
CASSLAASSGANVLTF
TGTGCCAGCAGTCTAGCAGCCTCCTCTGGGGCCAACGTCCTGACTTTC
>16|-|TRBV13|-|TRBJ1-5
CASSLEEGGGNQPQHF
TGTGCCAGCAGCTTAGAGGAGGGAGGAGGCAATCAGCCCCAGCATTTT
>15|-|TRBV2|-|TRBJ1-5
CASSGLAGSNQPQHF
TGTGCCAGCAGTGGTCTGGCGGGAAGCAATCAGCCCCAGCATTTT
>16|-|TRBV6-5|-|TRBJ1-3
CASSYSGGAVGNTIYF
TGTGCCAGCAGTTACTCCGGGGGGGCTGTTGGAAACACCATATATTTT